What follows are 8 T cell receptor beta chains derived from one specimen sequenced in a study of Graves' ophthalmopathy and Graves' hyperthyroidism. RNA transcripts served as template for amplifying TCR beta CDR3 sequences. First-round RT-PCR with HTBI primers preceded a second-round multiplex PCR. Via MiXCR, TCRdb re-called the multiplex PCR reads, giving one row per CDR3 protein. Among 1 million to 1.3 million distinct CDR3 sequences listed, about 35% were seen once. Material for sequencing was peripheral blood or thyroid tissue (not recorded which). These TCRs come from an adult man with Graves' hyperthyroidism.

Comments on this clonotype: Mismatch with germline at one junction end may stem from a read error. This chain joins TRBV9 and TRBJ2-2; TRBD2 matches 14 bases. Germline assignment: CDR1 SGDLS and CDR2 YYNGEE. The CDR3 spans 18 residues. The DNA of the CDR3 is TGTGCCAGCAGCGCTAGGGGACTAGCGGGGGCGAACACCGAGGAGCTGTTTTTT. This translates into CASSARGLAGANTEELFF.

This clonotype was detected many times. The DNA for the CDR3 is TGTGCCATCAGTTTGGAGGTAAACACTGAAGCTTTCTTT. The encoded protein is CAISLEVNTEAFF. This chain connects TRBV10-3 to TRBJ1-1; D gene uncertain. Germline V gene sequence: CDR1 ENHRY, CDR2 SYGVKD. The V end lost 5 bases, the J end lost 2 bases, and 9 bases lay between the germline ends. This CDR3 region has 13 residues.

This clonotype occurred many times. The genes are TRBV10-3 and TRBJ2-7, with 7 nucleotides matching TRBD2. The germline gives CDR1 ENHRY, CDR2 SYGVKD. The CDR3 length is 14 residues. The J segment lost 0 bases and the V segment lost 4 bases, leaving 3 bases of the junction unmatched. CDR3 amino acids: CAISGGGSSYEQYF. The CDR3 nucleotides read TGTGCCATCAGTGGGGGGGGGAGCTCCTACGAGCAGTACTTC.

This clonotype was detected only a few times. The chain employs TRBV29-1 and TRBJ2-1; D may be TRBD2 (6 bases). The CDR3 sequence is 10 residues long. Trimming cost V 8 bases and J 8 bases, with 10 bases left between them. The germline V gene has CDR1 SQVTM and CDR2 ANQGSEA. CDR3 loop: CSLGGDEQFF. CDR3 DNA sequence: TGCAGCCTCGGAGGGGATGAGCAGTTCTTC.

J is TRBJ1-2 and V is TRBV12-3 or TRBV12-4; 9 bases line up with TRBD1. The CDR3 loop spans 16 amino acids. V was pared by 5 bases and J by 7 bases, with 14 bases of the junction left unmatched. In nucleotides, the CDR3 is TGTGCCAGCAGTCCCACTCGGACAGGGGATAGTAGTGGCTACACCTTC. The encoded protein is CASSPTRTGDSSGYTF.

V gene TRBV12-3 or TRBV12-4 combines with J gene TRBJ1-5; tentatively, D is TRBD1 (5 bases). CDR3 size: 15 residues. V dropped 1 base and J dropped 8 bases, with 15 bases sitting between them. The CDR3 nucleotides read TGTGCCAGCAGTTTAGATCCCGGGACGGCGGAGCCCCAGCATTTT. Protein: CASSLDPGTAEPQHF.

In this sample, this clonotype turned up many times. The chain couples TRBV5-8 to TRBJ2-5; D is undetermined. V lost 2 bases and J lost 6, with 17 bases in between. This CDR3 comprises 15 residues. CDR1 SGHTS and CDR2 YDEGEE come from the germline V gene. The CDR3 DNA reads TGTGCCAGCAGCTTTGGTAGTCCCCCTGAGAAGACCCAGTACTTC. Its protein is CASSFGSPPEKTQYF.

The chain couples TRBV15 to TRBJ1-4; D remains unclear. This CDR3 contains 13 residues. V dropped 0 bases and J dropped 8 bases, with 7 bases sitting between them. In germline, CDR1 is LNHNV, CDR2 YYDKDF (reference sequence). The CDR3 loop reads CATSRDKDEKLFF. The CDR3 bases are TGTGCCACCAGCAGAGATAAGGACGAAAAACTGTTTTTT. The whole variable domain, remainder taken from reference TRBV15 and TRBJ1-4, is DAMVIQNPRYQVTQFGKPVTLSCSQTLNHNVMYWYQQKSSQAPKLLFHYYDKDFNNEADTPDNFQSRRPNTSFCFLDIRSPGLGDTAMYLCATSRDKDEKLFFGSGTQLSVL.